This T cell receptor (beta chain) was observed in a study of T cell repertoires in cytomegalovirus infection. Study-wide context: The authors used CMV epitopes that were HLA-C-restricted (recently identified) and HLA-B-restricted (well studied). CMV infection plus the matching HLA type was flagged by public TCR beta signatures.

Study-wide results and limits: The study identified carriers of CMV plus the relevant HLA from cumulative public TCR beta family frequency. HLA-C-restricted CMV-specific TCR beta clonotypes were dominant in the ex vivo response.

TCRdb itself ran the reads through MiXCR, one entry per CDR3 protein. The sample has under 500,000 distinct CDR3 sequences, 42% seen once. Of note for this clonotype: What it binds is unknown.

This clonotype originated in a human donor in good health (CMV status not recorded). Some clones in this sample may be carry-over from other donors' samples. Source: cultured PBMCs, taken from culture after CMV antigen stimulation.

In DNA form, the CDR3 reads TGTGCCAGCAGTTCTTACAGGGGGCGTGGGGAAAAACTGTTTTTT. Its translation is CASSSYRGRGEKLFF. The chain couples TRBV28 to TRBJ1-4; TRBD1 agrees at 9 bases. The CDR3 loop spans 15 amino acids. Trimming cost V 4 bases and J 8 bases; bases outside gene matches: 8. Germline values: CDR1 MDHEN, CDR2 SYDVKM.